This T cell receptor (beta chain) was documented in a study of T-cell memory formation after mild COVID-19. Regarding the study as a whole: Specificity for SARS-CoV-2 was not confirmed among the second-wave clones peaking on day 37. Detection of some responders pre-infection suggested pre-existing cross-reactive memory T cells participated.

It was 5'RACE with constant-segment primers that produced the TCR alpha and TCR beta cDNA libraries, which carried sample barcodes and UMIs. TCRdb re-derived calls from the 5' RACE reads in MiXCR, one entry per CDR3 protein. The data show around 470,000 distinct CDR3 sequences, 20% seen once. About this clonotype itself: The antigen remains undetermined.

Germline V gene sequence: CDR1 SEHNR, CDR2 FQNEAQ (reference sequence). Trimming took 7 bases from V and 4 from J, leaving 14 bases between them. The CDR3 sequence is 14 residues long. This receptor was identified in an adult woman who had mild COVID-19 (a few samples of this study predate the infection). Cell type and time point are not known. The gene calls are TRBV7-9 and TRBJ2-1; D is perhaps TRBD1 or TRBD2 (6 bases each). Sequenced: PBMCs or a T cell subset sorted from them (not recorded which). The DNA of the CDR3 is TGTGCCAGCACTTATAGGGGGGCATACAATGAGCAGTTCTTC. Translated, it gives CASTYRGAYNEQFF.